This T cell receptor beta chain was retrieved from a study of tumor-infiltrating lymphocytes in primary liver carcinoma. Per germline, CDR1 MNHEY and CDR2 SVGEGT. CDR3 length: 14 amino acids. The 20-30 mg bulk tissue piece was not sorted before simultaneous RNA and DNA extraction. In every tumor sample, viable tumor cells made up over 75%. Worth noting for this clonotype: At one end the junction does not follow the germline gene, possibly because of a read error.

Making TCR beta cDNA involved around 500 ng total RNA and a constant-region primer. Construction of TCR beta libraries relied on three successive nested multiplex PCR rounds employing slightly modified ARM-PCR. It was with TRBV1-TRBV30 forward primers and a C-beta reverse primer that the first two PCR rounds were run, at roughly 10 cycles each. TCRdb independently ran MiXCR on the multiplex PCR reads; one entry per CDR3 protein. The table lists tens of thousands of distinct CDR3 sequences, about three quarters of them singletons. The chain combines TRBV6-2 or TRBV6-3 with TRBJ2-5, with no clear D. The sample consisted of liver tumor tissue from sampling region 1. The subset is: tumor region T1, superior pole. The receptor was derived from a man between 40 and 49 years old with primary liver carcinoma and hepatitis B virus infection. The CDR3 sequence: CGSCERALEETQYF. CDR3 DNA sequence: TGTGGCAGCTGCGAGCGTGCCCTCGAGGAGACCCAGTACTTC.